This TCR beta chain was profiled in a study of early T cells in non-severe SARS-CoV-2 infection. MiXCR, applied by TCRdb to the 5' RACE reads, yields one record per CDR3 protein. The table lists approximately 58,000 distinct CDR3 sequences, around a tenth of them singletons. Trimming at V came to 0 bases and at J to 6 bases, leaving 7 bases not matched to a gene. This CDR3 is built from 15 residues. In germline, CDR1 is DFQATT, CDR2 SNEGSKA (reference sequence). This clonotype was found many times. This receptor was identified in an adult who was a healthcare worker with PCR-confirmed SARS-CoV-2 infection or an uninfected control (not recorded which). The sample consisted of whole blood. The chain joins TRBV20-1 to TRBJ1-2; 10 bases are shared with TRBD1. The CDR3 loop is CSARDSTGGANGYTF. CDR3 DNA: TGCAGTGCTAGAGATTCGACAGGGGGCGCGAATGGCTACACCTTC.